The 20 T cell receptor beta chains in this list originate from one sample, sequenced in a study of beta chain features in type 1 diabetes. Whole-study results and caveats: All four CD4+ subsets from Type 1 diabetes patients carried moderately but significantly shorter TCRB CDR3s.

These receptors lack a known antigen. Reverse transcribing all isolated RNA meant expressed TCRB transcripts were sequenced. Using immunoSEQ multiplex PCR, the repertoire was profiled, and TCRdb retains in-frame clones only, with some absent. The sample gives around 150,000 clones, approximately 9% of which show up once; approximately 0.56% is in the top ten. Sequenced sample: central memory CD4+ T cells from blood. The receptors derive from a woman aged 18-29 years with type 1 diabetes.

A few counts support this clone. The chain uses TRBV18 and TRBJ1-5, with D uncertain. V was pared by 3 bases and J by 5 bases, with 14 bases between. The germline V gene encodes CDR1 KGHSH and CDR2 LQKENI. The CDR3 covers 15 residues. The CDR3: CASSPAVSRDQPQHF. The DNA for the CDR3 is TGTGCCAGCTCACCGGCAGTATCGAGGGATCAGCCCCAGCATTTT.

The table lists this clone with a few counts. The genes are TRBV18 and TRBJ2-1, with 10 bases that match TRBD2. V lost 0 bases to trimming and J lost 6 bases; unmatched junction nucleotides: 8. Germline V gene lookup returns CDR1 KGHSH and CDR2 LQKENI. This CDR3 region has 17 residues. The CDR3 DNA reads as TGTGCCAGCTCACCACCGGGCCTAGCGGGAGCTAGCAATGAGCAGTTCTTC. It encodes CASSPPGLAGASNEQFF. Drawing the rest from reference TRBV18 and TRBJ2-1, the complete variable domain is NAGVMQNPRHLVRRRGQEARLRCSPMKGHSHVYWYRQLPEEGLKFMVYLQKENIIDESGMPKERFSAEFPKEGPSILRIQQVVRGDSAAYFCASSPPGLAGASNEQFFGPGTRLTVL.

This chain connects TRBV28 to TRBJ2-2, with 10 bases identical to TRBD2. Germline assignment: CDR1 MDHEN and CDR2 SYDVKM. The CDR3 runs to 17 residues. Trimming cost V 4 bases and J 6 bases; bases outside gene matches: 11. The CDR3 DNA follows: TGTGCCAGCAGTTCGGCCGCTAGCGGGAGTCGGGCCGGGGAGCTGTTTTTT. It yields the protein CASSSAASGSRAGELFF.

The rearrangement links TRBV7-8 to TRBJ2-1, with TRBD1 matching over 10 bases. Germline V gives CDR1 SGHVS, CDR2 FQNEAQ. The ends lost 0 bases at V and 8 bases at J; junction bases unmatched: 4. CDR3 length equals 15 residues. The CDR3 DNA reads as TGTGCCAGCAGCTTAGCAAGGACAGGGGGATATGAGCAGTTCTTC. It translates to CASSLARTGGYEQFF.

The CDR3 reads CASSLGQGSNEQFF. For the CDR3, the DNA is TGTGCCAGCAGCTTGGGACAGGGATCAAATGAGCAGTTCTTC. This chain joins TRBV5-6 and TRBJ2-1; 7 nucleotides match TRBD1. The germline V gene encodes CDR1 SGHDT and CDR2 YYEEEE. The CDR3 has 14 amino acids. The V segment lost 0 bases and the J segment 7 bases; nucleotides outside the gene matches: 4.

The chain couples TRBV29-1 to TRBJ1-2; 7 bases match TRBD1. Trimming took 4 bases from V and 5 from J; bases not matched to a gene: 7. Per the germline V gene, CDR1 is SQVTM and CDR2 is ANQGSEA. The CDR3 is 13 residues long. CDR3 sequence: CSVGPTGYYGYTF. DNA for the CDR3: TGCAGCGTTGGCCCGACAGGGTATTATGGCTACACCTTC.

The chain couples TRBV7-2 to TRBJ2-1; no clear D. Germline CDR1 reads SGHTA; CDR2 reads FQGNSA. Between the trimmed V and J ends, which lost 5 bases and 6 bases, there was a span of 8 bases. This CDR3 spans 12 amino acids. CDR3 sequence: CASSNPTNEQFF. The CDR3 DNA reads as TGTGCCAGCAGCAACCCTACCAATGAGCAGTTCTTC. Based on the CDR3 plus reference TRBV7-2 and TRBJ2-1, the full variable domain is GAGVSQSPSNKVTEKGKDVELRCDPISGHTALYWYRQSLGQGLEFLIYFQGNSAPDKSGLPSDRFSAERTGGSVSTLTIQRTQQEDSAVYLCASSNPTNEQFFGPGTRLTVL.

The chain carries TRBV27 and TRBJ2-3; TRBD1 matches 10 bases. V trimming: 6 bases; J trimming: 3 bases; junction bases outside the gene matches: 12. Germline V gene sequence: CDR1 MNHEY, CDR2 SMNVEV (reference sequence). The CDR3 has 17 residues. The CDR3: CASRRGQGMVGTDTQYF. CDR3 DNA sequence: TGTGCCAGCAGGCGGGGACAGGGGATGGTTGGGACAGATACGCAGTATTTT.

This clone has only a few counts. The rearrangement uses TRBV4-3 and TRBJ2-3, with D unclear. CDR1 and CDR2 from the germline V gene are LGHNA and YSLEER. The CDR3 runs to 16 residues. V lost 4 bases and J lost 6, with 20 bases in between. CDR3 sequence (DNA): TGCGCCAGCAGCCCCAATGGCGGATCTTTCGCGGATACGCAGTATTTT. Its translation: CASSPNGGSFADTQYF.

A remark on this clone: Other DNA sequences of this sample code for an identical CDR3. CDR3 in amino acids: CASSQTGGTGELFF. Written as DNA, the CDR3 is TGCGCCAGCAGCCAAACAGGGGGGACCGGGGAGCTGTTTTTT. The genes are TRBV4-3 and TRBJ2-2, with 8 positions matching TRBD1. The CDR3 runs 14 residues. The J segment lost 5 bases and the V segment lost 2 bases, leaving 1 base of the junction unmatched. Germline V lookup: CDR1 LGHNA, CDR2 YSLEER.

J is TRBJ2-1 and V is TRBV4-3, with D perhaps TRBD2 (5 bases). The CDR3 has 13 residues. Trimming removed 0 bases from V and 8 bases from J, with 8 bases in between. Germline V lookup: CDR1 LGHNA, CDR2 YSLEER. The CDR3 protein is CASSQDRRYEQFF. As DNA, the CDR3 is TGCGCCAGCAGCCAAGATCGGAGGTATGAGCAGTTCTTC.

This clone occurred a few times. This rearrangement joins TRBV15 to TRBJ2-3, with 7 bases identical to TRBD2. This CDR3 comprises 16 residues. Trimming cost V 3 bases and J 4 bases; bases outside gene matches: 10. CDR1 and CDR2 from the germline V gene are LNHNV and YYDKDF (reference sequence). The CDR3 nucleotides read TGTGCCACCAGCAGCTCCGGGACTACCGGACCAGATACGCAGTATTTT. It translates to CATSSSGTTGPDTQYF. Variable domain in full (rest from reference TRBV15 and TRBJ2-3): DAMVIQNPRYQVTQFGKPVTLSCSQTLNHNVMYWYQQKSSQAPKLLFHYYDKDFNNEADTPDNFQSRRPNTSFCFLDIRSPGLGDTAMYLCATSSSGTTGPDTQYFGPGTRLTVL.

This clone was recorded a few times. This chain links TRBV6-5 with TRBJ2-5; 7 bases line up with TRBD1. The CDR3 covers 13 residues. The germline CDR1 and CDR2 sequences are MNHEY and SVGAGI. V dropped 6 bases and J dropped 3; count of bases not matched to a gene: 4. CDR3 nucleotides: TGTGCCAGCAGCGGGACAGTCGAAGAGACCCAGTACTTC. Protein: CASSGTVEETQYF.

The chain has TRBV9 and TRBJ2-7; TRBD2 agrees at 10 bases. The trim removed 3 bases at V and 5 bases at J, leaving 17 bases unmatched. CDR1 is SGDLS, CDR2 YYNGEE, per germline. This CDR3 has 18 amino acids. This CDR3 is CASSARGTSDVLRDEQYF. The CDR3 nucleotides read TGTGCCAGCAGCGCCCGGGGGACTAGCGACGTCCTTCGGGACGAGCAGTACTTC.

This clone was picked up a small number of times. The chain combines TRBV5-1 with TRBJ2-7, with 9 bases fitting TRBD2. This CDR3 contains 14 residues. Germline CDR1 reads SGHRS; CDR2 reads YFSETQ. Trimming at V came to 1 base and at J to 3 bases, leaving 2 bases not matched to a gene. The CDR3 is CASSLSSGVYEQYF. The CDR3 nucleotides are TGCGCCAGCAGCTTGTCTAGCGGGGTCTACGAGCAGTACTTC.

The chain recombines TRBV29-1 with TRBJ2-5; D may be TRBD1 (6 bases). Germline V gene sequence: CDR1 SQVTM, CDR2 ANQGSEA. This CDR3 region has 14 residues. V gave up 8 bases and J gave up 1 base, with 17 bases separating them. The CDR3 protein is CSLTIQGGQETQYF. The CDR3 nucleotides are TGCAGCCTTACCATCCAAGGGGGCCAAGAGACCCAGTACTTC.

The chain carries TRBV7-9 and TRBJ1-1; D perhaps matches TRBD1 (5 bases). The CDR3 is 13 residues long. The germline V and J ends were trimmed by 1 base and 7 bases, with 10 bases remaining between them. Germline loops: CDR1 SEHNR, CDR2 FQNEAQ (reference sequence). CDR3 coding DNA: TGTGCCAGCAGCTTAGGGGCAGGGTATGAAGCTTTCTTT. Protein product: CASSLGAGYEAFF.

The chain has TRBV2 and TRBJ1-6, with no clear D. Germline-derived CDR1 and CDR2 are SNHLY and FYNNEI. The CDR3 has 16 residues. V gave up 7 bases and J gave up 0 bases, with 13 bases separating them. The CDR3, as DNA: TGTGCCAGCAACCGTGAACTGAGCTCCTATAATTCACCCCTCCACTTT. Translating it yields CASNRELSSYNSPLHF.

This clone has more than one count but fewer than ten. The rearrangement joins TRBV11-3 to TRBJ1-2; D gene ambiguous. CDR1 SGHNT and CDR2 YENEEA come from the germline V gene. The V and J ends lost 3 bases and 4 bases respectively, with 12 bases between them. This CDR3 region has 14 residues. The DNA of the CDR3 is TGTGCCAGCAGCTTCGGGGATGCTAGCTATGGCTACACCTTC. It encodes CASSFGDASYGYTF.

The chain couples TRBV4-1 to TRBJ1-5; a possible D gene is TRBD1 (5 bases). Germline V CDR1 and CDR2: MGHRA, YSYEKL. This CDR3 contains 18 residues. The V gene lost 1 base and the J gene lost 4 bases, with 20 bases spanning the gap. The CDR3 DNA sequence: TGCGCCAGCAGCCAAGGGTTAGGCGATTGGGGCCTAAATCAGCCCCAGCATTTT. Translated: CASSQGLGDWGLNQPQHF.